This T cell receptor (beta chain) was documented in a study of blood T cell repertoires in COVID-19. Study-level background: Spain, Italy and the United States supplied samples that represented acute and convalescent COVID-19. T cells, B-cell-depleted T cells, or PBMCs supplied cDNA or gDNA.

Original data processing: Amplification with reference gene primers provided the estimates of nucleated cell counts. Only in-frame clones appear in the TCRdb table, and some are missing; sequencing was by immunoSEQ multiplex PCR. The V and J calls and clone size were taken over from that table, and D and trimming were inferred from the DNA. This sample has about 250,000 clones, with around 90% found just once. The CDR3 has 15 amino acids. Per the germline V gene, CDR1 is MNHEY and CDR2 is SVGAGI. Germline trimming cut 5 bases from V and 1 base from J; bases unmatched to any gene: 7. The rearrangement uses TRBV6-5 and TRBJ1-2; 7 bases match TRBD1. Material: peripheral blood. This clonotype was obtained from a woman aged 40 to 49 who had recovered from COVID-19. The CDR3 DNA reads TGTGCCAGCAGTACAGGGACAGAAGTTAACTATGGCTACACCTTC. It translates to CASSTGTEVNYGYTF.